Each of the 7 T cell receptor beta chains below was sequenced from the same sample in a study of CD8+CD57+ T cells in acquired aplastic anemia. Patients chosen for sequencing had shown CD8+CD57+ cell expansion by flow cytometry. Profiling that covered TCR beta VDJ and CDR3 relied on genomic DNA as its template. One entry per CDR3 protein results from TCRdb running MiXCR on the reads. The table has fewer than 85,000 distinct CDR3 sequences, 55% to 75% seen once. Sequencing was done on a sample of sorted CD4+, CD8+, or CD8+CD57+ T cells (not recorded which) from PBMCs. These receptors were collected from a human donor with aplastic anemia.

The chain uses TRBV7-2 and TRBJ2-5; 13 nucleotides match TRBD2. Germline trimming cut 5 bases from V and 4 bases from J; bases unmatched to any gene: 4. In germline, CDR1 is SGHTA, CDR2 FQGNSA. The CDR3 spans 15 residues. CDR3 amino acids: CASSRTSGSGETQYF. The DNA for the CDR3 is TGTGCCAGCAGCCGGACTAGCGGGAGCGGAGAGACCCAGTACTTC.

This clonotype was seen repeatedly, ten times or more. The chain uses TRBV27 and TRBJ2-7; D is ambiguous. V was clipped by 5 bases and J by 3 bases, with 8 bases between them. Germline CDR1 MNHEY, CDR2 SMNVEV (reference sequence). The CDR3 loop spans 12 amino acids. CDR3 protein: CASSLDGYEQYF. The CDR3 nucleotides are TGTGCCAGCAGTCTAGACGGCTACGAGCAGTACTTC.

This sequence joins TRBV2 and TRBJ1-1; D is perhaps TRBD1 (5 bases). V gave up 8 bases and J gave up 3 bases, with 10 bases separating them. The CDR3 is 12 amino acids. The germline V gene has CDR1 SNHLY and CDR2 FYNNEI. For the CDR3, the DNA is TGTGCCAGCGGGTGGGGGTACACTGAAGCTTTCTTT. It yields the protein CASGWGYTEAFF.

This rearrangement joins TRBV7-2 to TRBJ2-5; 11 bases fit TRBD2. Per the germline V gene, CDR1 is SGHTA and CDR2 is FQGNSA. V was clipped by 6 bases and J by 4 bases; unmatched bases: 10. The CDR3 has 16 amino acids. Here the CDR3 DNA reads TGTGCCAGCAGTTCCCGAACTAGCGGGAGTGGAGAGACCCAGTACTTC. It translates to CASSSRTSGSGETQYF.

V usage is TRBV19 and J usage is TRBJ2-7; 7 bases are a match to TRBD1. Unmatched junction bases numbered 11, after V lost 6 bases and J lost 6 bases. From germline, CDR1 is LNHDA and CDR2 SQIVND (reference sequence). The CDR3 runs to 14 residues. The CDR3 DNA follows: TGTGCCAGTAGCAATACGGACAGGCGGAGCGAGCAGTACTTC. Protein product: CASSNTDRRSEQYF.

This chain connects TRBV20-1 to TRBJ1-6, with D maybe TRBD1 (6 bases). The CDR3 sequence is 18 residues long. CDR1 is DFQATT, CDR2 SNEGSKA, per germline (reference sequence). Trimming left V 0 bases short and J 4 bases short, with 19 bases between. In DNA, the CDR3 is TGCAGTGCTAGAGATCGCCGGTCGGGACAAAATTATAATTCACCCCTCCACTTT. Its translation is CSARDRRSGQNYNSPLHF.

The chain recombines TRBV12-3 or TRBV12-4 with TRBJ1-5; D is uncertain. This CDR3 has 14 amino acids. The V end lost 3 bases, the J end lost 7 bases, and 13 bases lay between the germline ends. The CDR3 coding sequence is TGTGCCAGCAGTTTGATAGGTCCGAGGCAGCCCCAGCATTTT. Encoded protein: CASSLIGPRQPQHF.